Listed below are T cell receptor beta chains from one sample, sequenced in a study of CXCR3-negative and CXCR3-positive naive CD8 T cells. From the 5' RACE reads, TCRdb lists one entry per CDR3 protein and no DNA. The sample holds about 110,000 distinct CDR3 sequences. Sequencing was carried out using naive CXCR3+ CD8+ T cells from blood. Receptor source: a human donor in good health. Some clones in this sample may be carry-over from other donors' samples. Each CDR3 is given with its conserved first and last residue. Each record gives: V gene, J gene, CDR3 protein.

>TRBV9|TRBJ2-1
CASSPGGLYNEQFF
>TRBV7-6|TRBJ2-7
CASSLLSGEQYF
>TRBV4-3|TRBJ1-5
CASSQVWGGDQPQHF
>TRBV29-1|TRBJ2-1
CSVVKREVNEQFF
>TRBV29-1|TRBJ2-3
CSRTDFTDTQYF
>TRBV7-3|TRBJ2-5
CASSFAGIRGETQYF
>TRBV20-1|TRBJ2-1
CSATERAPSSNEQFF
>TRBV6-2/TRBV6-3|TRBJ2-3
CASSPDRATTQYF
>TRBV5-1|TRBJ2-1
CASSLVFLGNEQFF
>TRBV7-9|TRBJ1-2
CASSTRQGVVGYTF
>TRBV18|TRBJ2-1
CASSPPGLGRGNEQFF
>TRBV25-1|TRBJ1-1
CASSEPGMGTEAFF
>TRBV29-1|TRBJ1-1
CSVAPATEAFF
>TRBV4-1|TRBJ2-7
CASSQEESYGEQYF
>TRBV7-9|TRBJ1-1
CASQDKSATEAFF
>TRBV20-1|TRBJ2-1
CSAAGVSSYNEQFF
>TRBV6-2/TRBV6-3|TRBJ2-5
CASSPRGGQETQYF
>TRBV7-2|TRBJ2-1
CASSPRWWEAQPGDEQFF
>TRBV9|TRBJ1-1
CASSPGATEAFF